This TCR beta chain derives from a study of cytomegalovirus exposure and HLA in healthy donors. Findings and limits, study-wide: Within the data, a cluster of highly shared sequence variants was likely a sequencing artifact. Later analysis suggested links between common viral pathogens and several top significant clusters. In a later analysis, specific HLA alleles were associated with approximately 16,000 TCR beta sequences at a 0.05 false discovery rate.

CDR3 length equals 17 residues. Per the germline V gene, CDR1 is LNHDA and CDR2 is SQIVND (reference sequence). V was pared by 6 bases and J by 0 bases, with 18 bases between. The PCR contained 60 Vbeta and 13 Jbeta primers. The table came from immunoSEQ multiplex PCR; TCRdb's copy has only in-frame clones and leaves some out. In the table there are over 75,000 clones, around 85% of which are singletons. About this clone itself: Its antigen is not identified.

This rearrangement joins TRBV19 to TRBJ2-1, with D perhaps TRBD2 (6 bases). The sample comprised PBMCs. This receptor was taken from a woman in her forties or fifties in good health and CMV-seronegative. The CDR3 nucleotides are TGTGCCAGTAGGCGGCGGGGTTTCGAACTCTCCTACAATGAGCAGTTCTTC. Translated, it gives CASRRRGFELSYNEQFF.